These 23 T cell receptor beta chains share one sample of origin, sequenced in a study of regulatory T cells in long-lasting Graves disease. In building TCR beta libraries, iRepertoire HTBI primers were used together with Arm-PCR of CDR3 regions. In TCRdb, the multiplex PCR reads were re-called with MiXCR into one record per CDR3 protein. The sample records 320,000 or so distinct CDR3 sequences, 18% being singletons. The time point denotes: newly diagnosed GD, antithyroid drugs for less than 3 months. Extracted RNA from PBMCs served as the source of the TCR library. The sequencing here drew on peripheral blood mononuclear cells (PBMCs), taken at new diagnosis, from a patient treated with antithyroid drugs. The source of these receptors is a female donor with Graves disease.

Ten or more counts support this clonotype. The rearrangement links TRBV24-1 to TRBJ2-5, with D maybe TRBD2 (6 bases). Germline loops: CDR1 KGHDR, CDR2 SFDVKD. The CDR3 consists of 12 residues. Trimming took 4 bases from V and 4 from J, leaving 6 bases between them. CDR3 DNA: TGTGCCACCAGTGAGGGGGGAGAGACCCAGTACTTC. It specifies CATSEGGETQYF.

On this clonotype itself: Possible read error: a much larger clone is one base away. This chain links TRBV20-1 with TRBJ1-4; no definite D call. The V end was cut by 3 bases, the J end by 3 bases, with 14 bases between. CDR3 length: 15 residues. The V gene's germline CDR1 is DFQATT and CDR2 SNEGSKA (reference sequence). CDR3 sequence reads: CSASRDGLPNEKLFF. The CDR3 DNA is TGCAGTGCTAGTCGCGACGGACTTCCTAATGAAAAACTGTTTTTT.

On this clonotype itself: Possible read error: a much larger clone is one base away. The chain has TRBV11-2 and TRBJ2-1; maybe TRBD2 (5 bases). The CDR3 covers 12 residues. Germline loops: CDR1 SGHAT, CDR2 FQNNGV. CDR3 amino acids: CASSPGVERPDF. The CDR3 nucleotides are TGTGCCAGCAGCCCTGGGGTTGAGCGGCCTGACTTC. The full variable domain, in which reference TRBV11-2 and TRBJ2-1 provide the parts outside the CDR3, is EAGVAQSPRYKIIEKRQSVAFWCNPISGHATLYWYQQILGQGPKLLIQFQNNGVVDDSQLPKDRFSAERLKGVDSTLKIQPAKLEDSAVYLCASSPGVERPDFGPGTRLTVL.

This clonotype was recorded many times. The rearrangement joins TRBV12-3 or TRBV12-4 to TRBJ1-5; possibly TRBD1 for D (5 bases). The V gene lost 1 base and the J gene lost 4 bases, with 8 bases spanning the gap. The CDR3 extends over 14 amino acids. CDR3 amino acids: CASSLGQPNQPQHF. CDR3 in DNA: TGTGCCAGCAGTTTAGGACAGCCAAATCAGCCCCAGCATTTT.

With regard to this clonotype: A read error may explain this, as a much larger clone is one base away. V and J are TRBV24-1 and TRBJ2-1; 9 nucleotides match TRBD2. V shed 12 bases and J 6 bases; nucleotides not matched to a gene: 14. This CDR3 is built from 15 residues. CDR1 and CDR2 (germline): KGHDR, SFDVKD. The CDR3 DNA reads as TGTGCCGCGAGAGAAGCGGGAGGTTTCGGCAATGAGCAGTTCTTC. This translates into CAAREAGGFGNEQFF.

This clonotype was seen many times. The CDR3 spells CASSTTTSGTYEQYF. The CDR3 DNA is TGTGCCAGCAGCACTACTACTAGCGGCACCTACGAGCAGTACTTC. The chain is built from TRBV3-1 and TRBJ2-7; 8 bases are a match to TRBD2. CDR3 length equals 15 residues. Germline CDR1 and CDR2: LGHDT and YNNKEL (reference sequence). V was pared by 5 bases and J by 2 bases, with 8 bases of the junction left unmatched.

This rearrangement joins TRBV19 to TRBJ2-2; 8 bases match TRBD2. V lost 5 bases, J lost 2 bases, and 13 bases stayed unmatched. The germline V gene has CDR1 LNHDA and CDR2 SQIVND (reference sequence). This CDR3 is 18 amino acids long. This chain's CDR3 is CASSPSVIAGRNTGELFF. In DNA form, the CDR3 reads TGTGCCAGTAGTCCCTCTGTAATAGCGGGACGAAACACCGGGGAGCTGTTTTTT.

V and J are TRBV6-1 and TRBJ2-1, with 11 nucleotides matching TRBD2. Germline V gene lookup returns CDR1 MNHNS and CDR2 SASEGT. The trim removed 5 bases at V and 0 bases at J, leaving 6 bases unmatched. This CDR3 comprises 17 residues. CDR3 loop: CASSPGTSGTSYNEQFF. CDR3 nucleotides: TGTGCCAGCAGTCCCGGGACTAGCGGAACCTCCTACAATGAGCAGTTCTTC.

V usage is TRBV6-2 or TRBV6-3 and J usage is TRBJ2-1, with 11 bases that match TRBD1. The length of the CDR3 is 17 residues. Germline loops: CDR1 MNHEY, CDR2 SVGEGT. Trimming removed 3 bases from V and 7 bases from J; junction bases left unmatched: 11. The CDR3 DNA is TGTGCCAGCAGTTATGGCGGGGGACAGGGGGGCCAAAATGAGCAGTTCTTC. Amino acid sequence: CASSYGGGQGGQNEQFF.

This clonotype came up many times. The chain employs TRBV12-5 and TRBJ2-3; 11 positions match TRBD2. Germline V CDR1 and CDR2: LGHNT, FRNRAP. V was pared by 8 bases and J by 8 bases, with 12 bases of the junction left unmatched. The CDR3 runs to 15 residues. CDR3 bases: TGTGCTAGTCCCCCGGAACTAGCGGGAGTAGGTACGCAGTATTTT. It codes for CASPPELAGVGTQYF. The complete variable domain, with remaining parts taken from reference TRBV12-5 and TRBJ2-3, reads DARVTQTPRHKVTEMGQEVTMRCQPILGHNTVFWYRQTMMQGLELLAYFRNRAPLDDSGMPKDRFSAEMPDATLATLKIQPSEPRDSAVYFCASPPELAGVGTQYFGPGTRLTVL.

This clonotype was detected ten times or more. The chain carries TRBV20-1 and TRBJ2-3; D is undetermined. Trimming removed 5 bases at V and 3 bases at J, with 15 bases between. The CDR3 contains 14 residues. Germline lookup yields CDR1 DFQATT and CDR2 SNEGSKA (reference sequence). CDR3 DNA sequence: TGCAGTGCTCCTCTGGTGGTTGGAACAGATACGCAGTATTTT. Amino acid sequence: CSAPLVVGTDTQYF.

At least ten counts were recorded for this clonotype. The chain combines TRBV28 with TRBJ2-5; the D gene is possibly TRBD2 (5 bases). CDR3 length: 15 residues. V lost 3 bases and J lost 5, with 16 bases in between. The germline V gene has CDR1 MDHEN and CDR2 SYDVKM. The CDR3 sequence is CASSLSGLGQETQYF. For the CDR3, the DNA is TGTGCCAGCAGTTTGTCGGGGTTAGGTCAGGAGACCCAGTACTTC.

In this sample, this clonotype turned up many times. V and J are TRBV27 and TRBJ2-7, with D possibly matching TRBD2 (6 bases). Germline V gene sequence: CDR1 MNHEY, CDR2 SMNVEV (reference sequence). The CDR3 extends over 19 amino acids. Trimming took 5 bases from V and 1 from J, leaving 27 bases between them. The CDR3 sequence: CASSPKGQYRDFFSYEQYF. The CDR3 coding sequence is TGTGCCAGCAGTCCAAAGGGCCAGTATCGGGACTTTTTTTCCTACGAGCAGTACTTC.

At least ten counts were recorded for this clonotype. The gene calls are TRBV28 and TRBJ2-7; 11 positions agree with TRBD2. Germline CDR1 reads MDHEN; CDR2 reads SYDVKM. The CDR3 extends over 16 amino acids. V dropped 3 bases and J dropped 2; count of bases not matched to a gene: 6. CDR3 DNA: TGTGCCAGCAGTTTGCGTGTGACTAGCGGGACCTACGAGCAGTACTTC. Translating it yields CASSLRVTSGTYEQYF.

This chain uses TRBV5-6 with TRBJ2-5; 8 bases are shared with TRBD2. The end of the DNA aligns better with TRBJ2-1, so the J call may be wrong. This CDR3 region has 16 residues. The germline CDR1 and CDR2 sequences are SGHDT and YYEEEE. The DNA for the CDR3 is TGTGCCAGCAGCTTGGTCCCGGGAGGGCCGGGGAATGAGCAGTTCTTC. Protein: CASSLVPGGPGNEQFF.

This clonotype has ten or more counts. This chain uses TRBV20-1 with TRBJ2-1; maybe TRBD2 (5 bases). Trimming took 4 bases from V and 4 from J, leaving 20 bases between them. The CDR3 sequence is 16 residues long. Germline lookup yields CDR1 DFQATT and CDR2 SNEGSKA (reference sequence). The CDR3 DNA reads TGCAGTGCTACACCCTTTTCTGAGGGAGCGTACAATGAGCAGTTCTTC. This sequence encodes CSATPFSEGAYNEQFF.

There are many counts of this clonotype. The chain recombines TRBV6-5 with TRBJ1-2; D ambiguous. The CDR3 loop spans 15 amino acids. V lost 0 bases and J lost 4, with 12 bases in between. Germline values: CDR1 MNHEY, CDR2 SVGAGI. CDR3 sequence (DNA): TGTGCCAGCAGTTACTCCCCCCGGGGATCCTATGGCTACACCTTC. Amino acids: CASSYSPRGSYGYTF.

The table lists this clonotype with many counts. This sequence joins TRBV18 and TRBJ1-1; D is unresolved. Germline CDR1 reads KGHSH; CDR2 reads LQKENI. This CDR3 is 14 amino acids long. V was shortened by 2 bases and J by 6 bases, with 13 bases between the two germline ends. The CDR3 here is CASSPVGRIAEAFF. For the CDR3, the DNA is TGTGCCAGCTCACCAGTGGGGAGAATCGCTGAAGCTTTCTTT.

This clonotype was seen at least ten times. The gene calls are TRBV27 and TRBJ1-2; D is possibly TRBD1 (5 bases). The CDR3 sequence is 15 residues long. Trimming removed 5 bases from V and 2 bases from J, with 15 bases in between. The V gene's germline CDR1 is MNHEY and CDR2 SMNVEV (reference sequence). CDR3 bases: TGTGCCAGCAGTCTCATATATGGGGCAAACTATGGCTACACCTTC. As protein: CASSLIYGANYGYTF.

This clonotype was seen many times. The chain carries TRBV20-1 and TRBJ2-7; TRBD2 aligns across 13 bases. The J segment lost 3 bases and the V segment lost 0 bases, leaving 2 bases of the junction unmatched. The CDR3 covers 15 residues. Per the germline V gene, CDR1 is DFQATT and CDR2 is SNEGSKA (reference sequence). CDR3 sequence reads: CSARDRLAGGYEQYF. The CDR3 bases are TGCAGTGCTAGAGATCGACTAGCGGGAGGCTACGAGCAGTACTTC.

This clonotype was detected ten times or more. The V and J genes are TRBV11-3 and TRBJ2-1, with 7 positions matching TRBD2. Germline loops: CDR1 SGHNT, CDR2 YENEEA. The V segment lost 3 bases and the J segment 15 bases; nucleotides outside the gene matches: 11. The CDR3 is made up of 13 amino acids. This CDR3 is CASSLAMAGERFF. The CDR3 DNA follows: TGTGCCAGCAGCTTGGCCATGGCGGGAGAAAGGTTCTTC. The entire variable domain, with the rest obtained from reference TRBV11-3 and TRBJ2-1, is as follows: EAGVVQSPRYKIIEKKQPVAFWCNPISGHNTLYWYLQNLGQGPELLIRYENEEAVDDSQLPKDRFSAERLKGVDSTLKIQPAELGDSAVYLCASSLAMAGERFFGPGTRLTVL.

This clonotype has at least ten counts. The chain combines TRBV5-1 with TRBJ2-7; D gene ambiguous. The ends were cut back, 0 bases at V and 4 bases at J, with 17 bases in the middle. Germline-derived CDR1 and CDR2 are SGHRS and YFSETQ. This CDR3 is built from 16 residues. The CDR3 sequence: CASSLGPGLTEYEQYF. Here the CDR3 DNA reads TGCGCCAGCAGCTTGGGACCTGGGCTTACCGAGTACGAGCAGTACTTC.

The chain recombines TRBV2 with TRBJ2-4; tentative D call: TRBD2 (5 bases). Germline V gives CDR1 SNHLY, CDR2 FYNNEI. The CDR3 loop spans 18 amino acids. V lost 4 bases to trimming and J lost 5 bases, with 24 bases between them. CDR3 in amino acids: CASSAGRDWTGDENIQYF. For the CDR3, the DNA is TGTGCCAGCAGTGCGGGAAGAGACTGGACGGGTGACGAAAACATTCAGTACTTC.